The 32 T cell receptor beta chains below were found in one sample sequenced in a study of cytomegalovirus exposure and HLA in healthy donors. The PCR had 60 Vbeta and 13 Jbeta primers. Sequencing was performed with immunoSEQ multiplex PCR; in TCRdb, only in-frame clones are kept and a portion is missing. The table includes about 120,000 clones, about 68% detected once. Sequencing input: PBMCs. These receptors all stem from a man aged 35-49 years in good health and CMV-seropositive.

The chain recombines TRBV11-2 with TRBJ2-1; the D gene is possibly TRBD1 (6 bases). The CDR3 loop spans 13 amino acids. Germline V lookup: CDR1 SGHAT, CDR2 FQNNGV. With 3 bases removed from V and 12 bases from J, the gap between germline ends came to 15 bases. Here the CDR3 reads CASSFGPRGWQFF. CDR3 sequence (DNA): TGTGCCAGCAGCTTTGGGCCTAGGGGGTGGCAGTTCTTC.

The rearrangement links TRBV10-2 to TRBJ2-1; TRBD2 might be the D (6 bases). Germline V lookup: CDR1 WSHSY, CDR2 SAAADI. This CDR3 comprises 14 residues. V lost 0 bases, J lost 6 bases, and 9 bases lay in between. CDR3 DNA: TGCGCCAGCAGTGAGTCGGGGACTTTCAATGAGCAGTTCTTC. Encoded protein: CASSESGTFNEQFF.

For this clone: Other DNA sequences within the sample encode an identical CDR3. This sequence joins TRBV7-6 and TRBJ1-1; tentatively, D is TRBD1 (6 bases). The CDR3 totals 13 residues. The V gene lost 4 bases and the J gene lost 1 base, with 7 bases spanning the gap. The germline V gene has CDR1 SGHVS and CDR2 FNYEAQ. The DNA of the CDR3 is TGTGCCAGCAGCTCGACAGGGAACACTGAAGCTTTCTTT. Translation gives CASSSTGNTEAFF. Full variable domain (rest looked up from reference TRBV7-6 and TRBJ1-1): GAGVSQSPRYKVTKRGQDVALRCDPISGHVSLYWYRQALGQGPEFLTYFNYEAQQDKSGLPNDRFSAERPEGSISTLTIQRTEQRDSAMYRCASSSTGNTEAFFGQGTRLTVV.

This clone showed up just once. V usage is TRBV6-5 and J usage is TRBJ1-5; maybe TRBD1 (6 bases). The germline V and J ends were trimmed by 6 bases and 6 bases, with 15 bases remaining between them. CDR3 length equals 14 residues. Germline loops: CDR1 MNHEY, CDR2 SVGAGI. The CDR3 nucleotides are TGTGCCAGCAGGGACAGAATCGGAGGTCAGCCCCAGCATTTT. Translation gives CASRDRIGGQPQHF.

As DNA, the CDR3 is TGCGCCAGCAGCTTGGCGGGACAGTTCAATGAGCAGTTCTTC. It translates to CASSLAGQFNEQFF. The chain uses TRBV5-1 and TRBJ2-1; TRBD1 matches at 7 bases. Per germline, CDR1 SGHRS and CDR2 YFSETQ. V was pared by 0 bases and J by 6 bases, with 3 bases of the junction left unmatched. The CDR3 contains 14 residues.

The CDR3 sequence is CASSLEQGRNYGYTF. DNA of the CDR3: TGTGCCAGCAGCTTGGAACAGGGTCGAAACTATGGCTACACCTTC. This chain uses TRBV5-8 with TRBJ1-2, with a weak D call TRBD1 (6 bases). Germline values: CDR1 SGHTS, CDR2 YDEGEE. This CDR3 region has 15 residues. V was cut by 0 bases and J by 2 bases, with 11 bases left in between.

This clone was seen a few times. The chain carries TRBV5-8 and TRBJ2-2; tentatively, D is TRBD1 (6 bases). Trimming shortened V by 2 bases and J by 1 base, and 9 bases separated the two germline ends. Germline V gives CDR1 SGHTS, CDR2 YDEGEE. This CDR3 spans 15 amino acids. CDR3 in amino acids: CASSFPDRNTGELFF. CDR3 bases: TGTGCCAGCAGCTTCCCGGACAGGAACACCGGGGAGCTGTTTTTT.

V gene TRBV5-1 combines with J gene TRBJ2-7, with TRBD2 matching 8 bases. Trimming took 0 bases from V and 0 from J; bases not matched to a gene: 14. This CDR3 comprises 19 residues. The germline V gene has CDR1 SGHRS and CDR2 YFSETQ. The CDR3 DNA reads TGCGCCAGCAGCTTGGGGCAGGCGACTAGCGTAAGACTCTCCTACGAGCAGTACTTC. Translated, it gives CASSLGQATSVRLSYEQYF.

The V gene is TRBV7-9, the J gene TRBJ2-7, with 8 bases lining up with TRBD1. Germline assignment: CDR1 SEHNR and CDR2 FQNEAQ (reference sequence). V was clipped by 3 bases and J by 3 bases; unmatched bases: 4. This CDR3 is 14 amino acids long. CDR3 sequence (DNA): TGTGCCAGCAGCTTTGCGGACAGGGTCTACGAGCAGTACTTC. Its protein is CASSFADRVYEQYF.

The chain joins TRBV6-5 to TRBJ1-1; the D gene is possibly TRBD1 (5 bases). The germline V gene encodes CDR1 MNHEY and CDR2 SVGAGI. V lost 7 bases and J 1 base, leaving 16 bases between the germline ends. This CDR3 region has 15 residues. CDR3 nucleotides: TGTGCCAGCATCATCATGGGCACAGGGAACACTGAAGCTTTCTTT. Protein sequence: CASIIMGTGNTEAFF.

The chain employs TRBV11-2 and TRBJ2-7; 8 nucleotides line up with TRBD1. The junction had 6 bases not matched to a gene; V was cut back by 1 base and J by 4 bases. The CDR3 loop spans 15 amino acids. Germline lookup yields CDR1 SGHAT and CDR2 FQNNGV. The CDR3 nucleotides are TGTGCCAGCAGCTTAGGTGGTGACAGGGGATACGAGCAGTACTTC. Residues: CASSLGGDRGYEQYF.

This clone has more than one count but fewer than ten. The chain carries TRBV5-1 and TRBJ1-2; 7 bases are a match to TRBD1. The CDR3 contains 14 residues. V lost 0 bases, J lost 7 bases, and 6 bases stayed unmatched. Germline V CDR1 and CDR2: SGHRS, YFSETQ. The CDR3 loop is CASSLAQGESGYTF. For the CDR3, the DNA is TGCGCCAGCAGCTTGGCCCAGGGGGAGAGTGGCTACACCTTC.

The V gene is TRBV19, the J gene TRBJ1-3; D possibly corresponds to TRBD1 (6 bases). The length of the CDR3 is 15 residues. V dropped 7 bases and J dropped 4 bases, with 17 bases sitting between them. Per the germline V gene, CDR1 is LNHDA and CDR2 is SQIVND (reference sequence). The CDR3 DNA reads TGTGCCAGTAAGCAGGACAGCGCCCGAGGAAACACCATATATTTT. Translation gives CASKQDSARGNTIYF.

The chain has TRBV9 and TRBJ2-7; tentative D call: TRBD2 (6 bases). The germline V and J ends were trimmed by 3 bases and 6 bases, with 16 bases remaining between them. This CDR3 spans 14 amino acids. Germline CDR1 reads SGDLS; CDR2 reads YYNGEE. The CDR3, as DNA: TGTGCCAGCAGCGCGGGACTGGCCTTATTCGAGCAGTACTTC. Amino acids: CASSAGLALFEQYF.

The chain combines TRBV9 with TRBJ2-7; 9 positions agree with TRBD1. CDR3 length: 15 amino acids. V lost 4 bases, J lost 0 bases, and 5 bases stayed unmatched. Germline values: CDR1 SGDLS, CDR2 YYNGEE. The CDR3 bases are TGTGCCAGCAGCCTAGGGACAGGGACCTCCTACGAGCAGTACTTC. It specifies CASSLGTGTSYEQYF.

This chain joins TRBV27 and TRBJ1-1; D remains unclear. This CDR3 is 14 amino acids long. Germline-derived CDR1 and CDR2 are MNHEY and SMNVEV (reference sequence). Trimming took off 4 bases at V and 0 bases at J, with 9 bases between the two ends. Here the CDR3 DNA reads TGTGCCAGCAGTTGGAGTGGCGTGAACACTGAAGCTTTCTTT. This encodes CASSWSGVNTEAFF.

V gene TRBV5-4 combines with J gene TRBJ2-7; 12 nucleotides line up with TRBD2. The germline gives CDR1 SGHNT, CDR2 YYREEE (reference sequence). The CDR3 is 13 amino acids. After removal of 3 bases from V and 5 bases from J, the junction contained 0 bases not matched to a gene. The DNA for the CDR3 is TGTGCCAGCAGCTGGACTAGCGGGGACGAGCAGTACTTC. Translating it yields CASSWTSGDEQYF.

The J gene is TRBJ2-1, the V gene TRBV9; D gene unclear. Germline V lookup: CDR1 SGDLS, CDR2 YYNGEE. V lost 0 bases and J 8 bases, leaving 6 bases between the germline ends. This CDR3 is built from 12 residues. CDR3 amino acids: CASSVGNYEQFF. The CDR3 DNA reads TGTGCCAGCAGCGTAGGTAATTATGAGCAGTTCTTC.

The DNA for the CDR3 is TGTGCCAGCAAAAGGGACACGTTGATGAACACTGAAGCTTTCTTT. Its protein product is CASKRDTLMNTEAFF. The rearrangement uses TRBV2 and TRBJ1-1; D is possibly TRBD1 (6 bases). V was trimmed by 7 bases and J by 0 bases, leaving 15 bases between them. The CDR3 sequence is 15 residues long. Germline CDR1 is SNHLY and CDR2 is FYNNEI.

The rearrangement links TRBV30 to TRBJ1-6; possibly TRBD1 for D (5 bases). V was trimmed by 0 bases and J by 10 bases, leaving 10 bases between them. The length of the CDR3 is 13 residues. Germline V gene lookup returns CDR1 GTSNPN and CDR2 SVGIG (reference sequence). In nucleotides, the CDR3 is TGTGCCTGGAGTGTACAGGAAGGCTCACCCCTCCACTTT. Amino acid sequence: CAWSVQEGSPLHF.

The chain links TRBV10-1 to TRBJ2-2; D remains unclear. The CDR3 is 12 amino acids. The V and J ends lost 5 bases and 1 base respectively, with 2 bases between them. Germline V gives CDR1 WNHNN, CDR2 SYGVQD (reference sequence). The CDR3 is CASSQNTGELFF. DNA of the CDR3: TGCGCCAGCAGTCAGAACACCGGGGAGCTGTTTTTT.

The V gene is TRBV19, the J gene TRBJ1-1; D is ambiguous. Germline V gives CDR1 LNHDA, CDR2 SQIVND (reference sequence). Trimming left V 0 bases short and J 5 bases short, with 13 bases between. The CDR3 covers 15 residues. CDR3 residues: CASSIDREVWTEAFF. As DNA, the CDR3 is TGTGCCAGTAGTATAGATCGGGAAGTATGGACTGAAGCTTTCTTT.

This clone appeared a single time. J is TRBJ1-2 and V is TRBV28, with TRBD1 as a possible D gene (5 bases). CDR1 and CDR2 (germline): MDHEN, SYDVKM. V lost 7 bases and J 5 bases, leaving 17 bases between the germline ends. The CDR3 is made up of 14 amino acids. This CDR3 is CASTARTPPYGYTF. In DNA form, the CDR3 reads TGTGCCAGCACCGCGCGGACACCACCTTATGGCTACACCTTC.

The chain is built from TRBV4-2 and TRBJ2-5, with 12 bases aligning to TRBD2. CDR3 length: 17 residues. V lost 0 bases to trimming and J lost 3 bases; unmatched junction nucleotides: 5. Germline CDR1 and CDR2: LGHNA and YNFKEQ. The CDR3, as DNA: TGTGCCAGCAGCCAAGATAGGCTAGCGGGGGGGGAAGAGACCCAGTACTTC. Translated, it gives CASSQDRLAGGEETQYF.

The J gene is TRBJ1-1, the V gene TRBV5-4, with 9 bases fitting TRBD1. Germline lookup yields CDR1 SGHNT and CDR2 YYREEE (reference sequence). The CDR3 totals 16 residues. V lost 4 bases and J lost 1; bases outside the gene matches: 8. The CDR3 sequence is CASSAGTGSGNTEAFF. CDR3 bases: TGTGCCAGCAGCGCCGGGACAGGGAGCGGGAACACTGAAGCTTTCTTT.

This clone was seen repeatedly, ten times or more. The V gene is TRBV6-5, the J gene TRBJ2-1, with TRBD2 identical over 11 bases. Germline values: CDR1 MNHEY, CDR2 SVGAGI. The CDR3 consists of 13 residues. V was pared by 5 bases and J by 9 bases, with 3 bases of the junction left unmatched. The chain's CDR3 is CASSLSGRAEQFF. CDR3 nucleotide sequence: TGTGCCAGCAGTCTTAGCGGGAGGGCTGAGCAGTTCTTC.

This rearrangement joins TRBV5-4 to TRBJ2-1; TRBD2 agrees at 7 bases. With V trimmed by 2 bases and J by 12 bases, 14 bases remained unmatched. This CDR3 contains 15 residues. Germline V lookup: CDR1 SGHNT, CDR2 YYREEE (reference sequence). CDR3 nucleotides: TGTGCCAGCAGCTTCCCGGGGGGAACTACAATGAGGCAGTTCTTC. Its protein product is CASSFPGGTTMRQFF.

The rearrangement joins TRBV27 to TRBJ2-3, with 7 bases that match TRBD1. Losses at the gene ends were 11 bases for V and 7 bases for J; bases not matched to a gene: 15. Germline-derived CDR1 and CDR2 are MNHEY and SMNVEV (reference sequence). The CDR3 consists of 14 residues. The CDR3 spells CAAGGGRDSNTQYF. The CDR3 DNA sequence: TGTGCCGCAGGGGGTGGCAGGGACAGTAATACGCAGTATTTT.

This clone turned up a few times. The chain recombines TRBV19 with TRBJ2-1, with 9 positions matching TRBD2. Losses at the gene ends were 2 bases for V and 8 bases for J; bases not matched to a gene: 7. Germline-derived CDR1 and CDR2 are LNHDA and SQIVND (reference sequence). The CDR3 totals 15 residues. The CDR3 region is CASSIRFSGGDEQFF. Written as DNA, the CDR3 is TGTGCCAGTAGTATAAGGTTTAGCGGGGGCGATGAGCAGTTCTTC.

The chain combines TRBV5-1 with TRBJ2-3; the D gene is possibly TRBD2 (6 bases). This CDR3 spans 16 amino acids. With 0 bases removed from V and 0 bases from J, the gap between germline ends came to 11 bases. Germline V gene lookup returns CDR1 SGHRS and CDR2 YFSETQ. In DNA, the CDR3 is TGCGCCAGCAGCTTGGGGCGGGGACCTAGCACAGATACGCAGTATTTT. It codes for CASSLGRGPSTDTQYF.

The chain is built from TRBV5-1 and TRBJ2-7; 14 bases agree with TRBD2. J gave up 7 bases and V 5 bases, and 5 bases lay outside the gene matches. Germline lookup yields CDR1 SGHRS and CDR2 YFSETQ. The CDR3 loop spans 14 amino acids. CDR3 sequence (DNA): TGCGCCAGCAGTGGGACTAGCGGGAGTTGGGAGCAGTACTTC. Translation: CASSGTSGSWEQYF.

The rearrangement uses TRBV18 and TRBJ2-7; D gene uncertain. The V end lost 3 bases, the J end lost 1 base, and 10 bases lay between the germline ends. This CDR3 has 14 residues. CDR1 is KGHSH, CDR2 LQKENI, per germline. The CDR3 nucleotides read TGTGCCAGCTCACCCCTTGGGCGATCCTACGAGCAGTACTTC. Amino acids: CASSPLGRSYEQYF.